This T cell receptor (beta chain) emerged from a study of CD8 T cells in ankylosing spondylitis. Whole-study findings and limits: Seemingly characteristic of ankylosing spondylitis blood was a TCR beta motif consisting of about 8 highly homologous variants. Some of these motif variants have turned up before, in reports on reactive arthritis synovial fluid and blood. Relatively rare in peripheral blood, disease-linked clones were also CD8+.

The sample holds a few counts of this clonotype. As yet, its antigen is unknown. Trimming stripped 1 base from V and 3 bases from J, with 13 bases between. CDR3 length: 15 amino acids. Germline CDR1 reads SGHRS; CDR2 reads YFSETQ. Quantitative 5'-RACE with molecular barcodes was used to make the TCR beta libraries. Via MiXCR, TCRdb re-called the 5' RACE reads, giving one row per CDR3 protein. The table lists approximately 340,000 distinct CDR3 sequences, roughly 15% of them singletons. This receptor was obtained from a male donor with ankylosing spondylitis or in good health (not recorded which). What was sequenced was blood, either unsorted or a sorted T cell fraction (not recorded which). The V call is TRBV5-1, the J call TRBJ1-2; D gene ambiguous. CDR3 nucleotides: TGCGCCAGCAGCTTGAGGGATCCTCGGGACTATGGCTACACCTTC. It specifies CASSLRDPRDYGYTF.